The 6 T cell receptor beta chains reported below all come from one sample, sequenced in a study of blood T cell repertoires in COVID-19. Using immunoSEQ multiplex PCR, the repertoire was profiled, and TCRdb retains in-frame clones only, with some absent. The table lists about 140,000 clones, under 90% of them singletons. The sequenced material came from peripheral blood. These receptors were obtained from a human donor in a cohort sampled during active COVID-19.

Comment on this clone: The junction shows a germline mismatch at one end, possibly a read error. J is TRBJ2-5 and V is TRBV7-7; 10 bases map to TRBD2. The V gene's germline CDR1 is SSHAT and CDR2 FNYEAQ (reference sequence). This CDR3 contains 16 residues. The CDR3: CASSGEWTSGQETQYF. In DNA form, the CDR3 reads TGTGCTAGCAGCGGCGAGTGGACTAGCGGACAAGAGACCCAGTACTTC.

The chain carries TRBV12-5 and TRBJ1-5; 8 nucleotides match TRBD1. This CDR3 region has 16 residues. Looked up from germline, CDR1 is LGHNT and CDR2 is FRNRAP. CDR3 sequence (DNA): TGTGCGTGCCCCCCGGGGACAGGTGGGAGCAATCAGCCCCAGCATTTT. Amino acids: CACPPGTGGSNQPQHF.

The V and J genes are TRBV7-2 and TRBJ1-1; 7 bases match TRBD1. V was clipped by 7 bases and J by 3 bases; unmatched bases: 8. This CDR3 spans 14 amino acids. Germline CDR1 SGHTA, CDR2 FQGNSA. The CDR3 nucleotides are TGTGCCAGCATCTTGGGCAGGGGGTACACTGAAGCTTTCTTT. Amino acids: CASILGRGYTEAFF.

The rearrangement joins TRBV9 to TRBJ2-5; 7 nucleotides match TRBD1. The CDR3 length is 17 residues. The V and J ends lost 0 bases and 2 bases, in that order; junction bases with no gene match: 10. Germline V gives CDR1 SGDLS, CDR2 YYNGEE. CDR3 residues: CASSVGKGAAGQETQYF. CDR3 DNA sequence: TGTGCCAGCAGCGTAGGAAAGGGGGCGGCGGGTCAAGAGACCCAGTACTTC.

The CDR3 DNA follows: TGTGCCACCAGTATCAGGACAGGGCGTCTTGATACGCAGTATTTT. Its protein product is CATSIRTGRLDTQYF. The J gene is TRBJ2-3, the V gene TRBV24-1; 8 bases map to TRBD1. Germline V gene sequence: CDR1 KGHDR, CDR2 SFDVKD. The length of the CDR3 is 15 residues. The V segment lost 6 bases and the J segment 6 bases; nucleotides outside the gene matches: 10.

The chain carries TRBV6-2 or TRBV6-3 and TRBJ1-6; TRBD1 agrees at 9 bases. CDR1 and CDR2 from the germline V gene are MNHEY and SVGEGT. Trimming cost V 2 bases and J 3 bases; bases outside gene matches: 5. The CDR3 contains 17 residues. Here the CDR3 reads CASSYGGQGVYNSPLHF. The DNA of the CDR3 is TGTGCCAGCAGTTACGGGGGACAGGGCGTCTATAATTCACCCCTCCACTTT.